This T cell receptor (beta chain) emerged from a study of cytomegalovirus exposure and HLA in healthy donors. General study results and limits: Common viral pathogens were later found to be apparently linked to several of the most significant clusters. Sequencing depth across donors, presence/absence analyses assumed, was roughly uniform. In a later analysis, across HLA loci, associated TCR counts were highest for DRB1, lowest for HLA-C.

The PCR employed 60 Vbeta primers together with 13 Jbeta primers. Profiling relied on immunoSEQ multiplex PCR, and the TCRdb table lists in-frame clones only, not all of them. The sample lists about 130,000 clones; less than 75% were seen once. The CDR3 has 14 amino acids. The V gene's germline CDR1 is SGHTA and CDR2 FQGNSA. Between the trimmed V and J ends, which lost 5 bases and 7 bases, there was a span of 15 bases. About this clone itself: Its antigen is unidentified.

The source of this sequence is a woman between 35 and 50 years old in good health and CMV-seropositive. The chain uses TRBV7-2 and TRBJ1-5; the D gene is possibly TRBD1 (6 bases). The specimen was PBMCs. The CDR3 here is CASSPGQFLQPQHF. The DNA for the CDR3 is TGTGCCAGCAGCCCAGGACAGTTTTTACAGCCCCAGCATTTT.